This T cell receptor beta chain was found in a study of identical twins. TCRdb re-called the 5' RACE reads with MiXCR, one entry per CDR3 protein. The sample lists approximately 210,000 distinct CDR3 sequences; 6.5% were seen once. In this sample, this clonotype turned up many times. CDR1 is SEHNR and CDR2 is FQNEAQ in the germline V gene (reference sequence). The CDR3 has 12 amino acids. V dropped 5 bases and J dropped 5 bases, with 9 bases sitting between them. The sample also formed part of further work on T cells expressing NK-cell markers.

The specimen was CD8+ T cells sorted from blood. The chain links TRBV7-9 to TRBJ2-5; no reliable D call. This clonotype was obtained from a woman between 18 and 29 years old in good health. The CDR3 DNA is TGTGCCAGCAGCATAATGCGGGAGACCCAGTACTTC. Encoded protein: CASSIMRETQYF.